The clone carrying this TCR beta chain was detected a few times. TCRdb ran MiXCR on the RT-PCR reads and lists one entry per CDR3 protein. The sample shows 700,000 to 900,000 distinct CDR3 sequences, roughly 20% of them seen only once. These data belong to a study of response to subunit inactivated influenza vaccine. CDR3 size: 15 residues. The germline gives CDR1 SGHRS, CDR2 YFSETQ. With 2 bases removed from V and 2 bases from J, the gap between germline ends came to 11 bases. The V gene is TRBV5-1, the J gene TRBJ2-1; D call uncertain. This clonotype was obtained from a man aged 45-65 years who received an inactivated influenza vaccine. The material was PBMCs from blood, obtained roughly 5 days after vaccination. Here the CDR3 DNA reads TGCGCCAGCAGCTTTATGGCCGAAACCTACAATGAGCAGTTCTTC. It specifies CASSFMAETYNEQFF.